What follows are 25 T cell receptor beta chains derived from one specimen sequenced in a study of T cells expressing NK-cell markers. Reprocessing the 5' RACE reads, TCRdb reports a single entry for every CDR3 protein and omits DNA. This table holds around 550,000 distinct CDR3 sequences. The material sequenced was blood T cells: a sorted CD56 or NKG2C T cell subset, CD4+ or CD8+ T cells, or bulk PBMC T cells (not recorded which). The receptor set was obtained from a man younger than 35 in good health.

The chain couples TRBV3-1 to TRBJ2-1; the TCRdb call, TRBD2, lacks DNA for checking. Germline values: CDR1 LGHDT, CDR2 YNNKEL (reference sequence). The CDR3 loop spans 14 amino acids. CDR3 residues: CATSRSGLDNEQFF.

The V gene is TRBV5-1, the J gene TRBJ1-3. Germline V CDR1 and CDR2: SGHRS, YFSETQ. The CDR3 sequence is 16 residues long. CDR3 protein: CASSLDRGFSGNTIYF.

The V call is TRBV2, the J call TRBJ2-1; TCRdb reports TRBD1, a call that lacks DNA to check it against. CDR1 is SNHLY and CDR2 is FYNNEI in the germline V gene. The CDR3 is made up of 14 amino acids. CDR3 in amino acids: CASSVWAGDNEQFF.

The chain's CDR3 is CASSYLGTAPREKETQYF. The chain employs TRBV6-2 or TRBV6-3 and TRBJ2-5; TCRdb picks TRBD1, but there is no DNA to check that call. CDR3 length equals 18 residues. Germline V gives CDR1 MNHEY, CDR2 SVGEGT.

The gene calls are TRBV10-3 and TRBJ1-6; there is no DNA to check the TCRdb D call of TRBD1. The CDR3 length is 15 residues. Germline V lookup: CDR1 ENHRY, CDR2 SYGVKD. CDR3 in amino acids: CAISDSVQGNSPLHF.

This chain uses TRBV7-3 with TRBJ2-2. The CDR3 extends over 14 amino acids. The germline gives CDR1 SGHTA, CDR2 FQGTGA. CDR3 protein: CASSLTSLAGELFF. Full variable domain (remainder filled in from reference TRBV7-3 and TRBJ2-2): GAGVSQTPSNKVTEKGKYVELRCDPISGHTALYWYRQSLGQGPEFLIYFQGTGAADDSGLPNDRFFAVRPEGSVSTLKIQRTERGDSAVYLCASSLTSLAGELFFGEGSRLTVL.

The CDR3 spells CSARDWTSGGFANTGELFF. The J gene is TRBJ2-2, the V gene TRBV20-1; TCRdb indicates TRBD2, and absent DNA this call remains unverified. CDR1 is DFQATT, CDR2 SNEGSKA, per germline (reference sequence). The CDR3 is 19 residues long.

The V gene is TRBV6-5, the J gene TRBJ2-3; TCRdb picks TRBD1, but there is no DNA to check that call. This CDR3 contains 16 residues. Germline V gene lookup returns CDR1 MNHEY and CDR2 SVGAGI. The CDR3 loop is CASSYSRGSGTDTQYF.

V gene TRBV7-8 combines with J gene TRBJ1-2; TCRdb lists TRBD1, though no DNA is available to test this call. The CDR3 loop spans 13 amino acids. CDR1 and CDR2 from the germline V gene are SGHVS and FQNEAQ. The CDR3 protein is CASSRGAAYGYTF. Using reference TRBV7-8 and TRBJ1-2 for the parts outside the CDR3, the full variable domain is GAGVSQSPRYKVAKRGQDVALRCDPISGHVSLFWYQQALGQGPEFLTYFQNEAQLDKSGLPSDRFFAERPEGSVSTLKIQRTQQEDSAVYLCASSRGAAYGYTFGSGTRLTVV.

The chain carries TRBV5-5 and TRBJ1-1; TCRdb's assignment of TRBD1 cannot be checked, as there is no DNA. Germline CDR1 reads SGHKS; CDR2 reads YYEKEE (reference sequence). The CDR3 sequence is 14 residues long. CDR3 sequence: CASSLRTGGTEAFF.

The rearrangement joins TRBV12-3 or TRBV12-4 to TRBJ2-3; TCRdb reports TRBD1, a call that lacks DNA to check it against. This CDR3 comprises 15 residues. This chain's CDR3 is CASSFWDSYTDTQYF.

V is TRBV24-1 and J is TRBJ2-5; the D gene TCRdb calls, TRBD1, cannot be checked with no DNA. Germline V gene sequence: CDR1 KGHDR, CDR2 SFDVKD. The CDR3 loop spans 13 amino acids. CDR3 region: CATSPQGKETQYF.

This chain joins TRBV20-1 and TRBJ2-1. Germline CDR1 DFQATT, CDR2 SNEGSKA (reference sequence). The CDR3 contains 12 residues. CDR3 sequence: CSARPNNNEQFF.

This CDR3 reads CASRQGRDQEQYF. The chain employs TRBV5-1 and TRBJ2-7; no DNA is available, so the TRBD2 call from TCRdb remains unchecked. In germline, CDR1 is SGHRS, CDR2 YFSETQ. The CDR3 is 13 residues long.

V and J are TRBV4-3 and TRBJ2-7; TCRdb names TRBD2, which stays unverified in the absence of DNA. The CDR3 contains 17 residues. Germline-derived CDR1 and CDR2 are LGHNA and YSLEER. CDR3 amino acids: CASSQARSPSASYEQYF.

This sequence joins TRBV29-1 and TRBJ2-5; TCRdb calls TRBD1, which cannot be checked without DNA. Germline assignment: CDR1 SQVTM and CDR2 ANQGSEA. There are 15 residues in the CDR3. CDR3 sequence: CSVEGPGTELETQYF. The variable domain in full, completed from reference TRBV29-1 and TRBJ2-5, reads SAVISQKPSRDICQRGTSLTIQCQVDSQVTMMFWYRQQPGQSLTLIATANQGSEATYESGFVIDKFPISRPNLTFSTLTVSNMSPEDSSIYLCSVEGPGTELETQYFGPGTRLLVL.

The genes are TRBV12-3 or TRBV12-4 and TRBJ2-7. CDR3 length: 11 amino acids. CDR3 sequence: CASSFRFEQYF.

The chain employs TRBV5-4 and TRBJ2-1. The germline CDR1 and CDR2 sequences are SGHNT and YYREEE (reference sequence). The CDR3 spans 13 residues. This CDR3 is CASSMDQYNEQFF. The variable domain in full, completed from reference TRBV5-4 and TRBJ2-1, reads ETGVTQSPTHLIKTRGQQVTLRCSSQSGHNTVSWYQQALGQGPQFIFQYYREEENGRGNFPPRFSGLQFPNYSSELNVNALELDDSALYLCASSMDQYNEQFFGPGTRLTVL.

The gene calls are TRBV6-5 and TRBJ2-3. Germline V gene lookup returns CDR1 MNHEY and CDR2 SVGAGI. There are 15 residues in the CDR3. This chain's CDR3 is CASSYSLASTDTQYF.

The V and J genes are TRBV11-2 and TRBJ2-6; the TCRdb D gene call, TRBD1, has no DNA to confirm it. CDR1 and CDR2 from the germline V gene are SGHAT and FQNNGV. There are 18 residues in the CDR3. The CDR3 sequence is CASSSGQFGFSGANVLTF.

The gene calls are TRBV24-1 and TRBJ2-1. This CDR3 contains 11 residues. CDR1 is KGHDR and CDR2 is SFDVKD in the germline V gene. The CDR3 here is CATSRLYEQFF.

The V gene is TRBV18, the J gene TRBJ1-5; TCRdb gives TRBD1 as the D gene, but with no DNA this cannot be confirmed. Germline loops: CDR1 KGHSH, CDR2 LQKENI. CDR3 length equals 15 residues. The chain's CDR3 is CASSPNAGPNQPQHF.

This sequence joins TRBV6-1 and TRBJ1-4; TCRdb outputs TRBD1, but without DNA this stays unchecked. CDR3 length: 14 residues. The germline gives CDR1 MNHNS, CDR2 SASEGT. The CDR3 reads CASSAWGTNEKLFF.

The CDR3 loop reads CATVAGGSHNEQFF. V usage is TRBV2 and J usage is TRBJ2-1; the D gene TCRdb calls, TRBD2, cannot be checked with no DNA. The CDR3 totals 14 residues. Per germline, CDR1 SNHLY and CDR2 FYNNEI. The full variable domain, in which reference TRBV2 and TRBJ2-1 provide the parts outside the CDR3, is EPEVTQTPSHQVTQMGQEVILRCVPISNHLYFYWYRQILGQKVEFLVSFYNNEISEKSEIFDDQFSVERPDGSNFTLKIRSTKLEDSAMYFCATVAGGSHNEQFFGPGTRLTVL.

This chain links TRBV12-3 or TRBV12-4 with TRBJ2-5; TCRdb returns TRBD1, unconfirmable since there is no DNA. The length of the CDR3 is 14 residues. The CDR3 loop is CASTEEGWQETQYF.